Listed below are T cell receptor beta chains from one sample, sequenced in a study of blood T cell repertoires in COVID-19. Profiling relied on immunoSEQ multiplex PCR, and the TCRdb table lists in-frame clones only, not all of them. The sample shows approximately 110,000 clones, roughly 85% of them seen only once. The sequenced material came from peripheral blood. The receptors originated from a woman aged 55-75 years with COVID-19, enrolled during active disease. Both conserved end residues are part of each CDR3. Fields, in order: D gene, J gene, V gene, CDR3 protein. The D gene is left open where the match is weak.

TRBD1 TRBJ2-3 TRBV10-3 CAITGQGPDTQYF
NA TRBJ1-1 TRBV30 CAWTFGTLNTEAFF
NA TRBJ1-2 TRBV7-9 CASSLGANYGYTF
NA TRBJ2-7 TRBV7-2 CASSPVSASYEQYF
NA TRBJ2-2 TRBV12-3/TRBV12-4 CASSFFPGELFF
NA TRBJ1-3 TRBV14 CASSRTTSSGNTIYF
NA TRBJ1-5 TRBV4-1 CASSQEGRSGHQPQHF
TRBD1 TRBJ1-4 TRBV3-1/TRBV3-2 CASSQWTGSNEKLFF
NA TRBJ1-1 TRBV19 CASSWRQQDTEAFF
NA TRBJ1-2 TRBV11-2 CASSLTMDKQGYGYTF
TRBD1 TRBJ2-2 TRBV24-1 CATSGITGQGSSVDTGELFF
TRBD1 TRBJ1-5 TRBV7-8 CASSLAYRGPNQPQHF
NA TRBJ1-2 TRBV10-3 CATLPADGVPPLYGYTF
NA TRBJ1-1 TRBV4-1 CASTRLGGTEAFF
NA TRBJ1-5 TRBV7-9 CASSLDRVGDQPQHF
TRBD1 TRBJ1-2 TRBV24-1 CATSDKYRGQDGYTF
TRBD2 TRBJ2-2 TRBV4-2 CASSQDESGDTGELFF
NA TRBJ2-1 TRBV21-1 CASSTDRANEQFF
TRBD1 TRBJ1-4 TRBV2 CASSVDRDNEKLFF
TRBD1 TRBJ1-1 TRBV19 CASITPGQKADYTEAFF
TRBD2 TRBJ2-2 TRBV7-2 CASRRLAGGIFAGELFF
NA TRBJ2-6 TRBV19 CASSILTTSGANVLTF
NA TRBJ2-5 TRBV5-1 CASSLETGQAETQYF